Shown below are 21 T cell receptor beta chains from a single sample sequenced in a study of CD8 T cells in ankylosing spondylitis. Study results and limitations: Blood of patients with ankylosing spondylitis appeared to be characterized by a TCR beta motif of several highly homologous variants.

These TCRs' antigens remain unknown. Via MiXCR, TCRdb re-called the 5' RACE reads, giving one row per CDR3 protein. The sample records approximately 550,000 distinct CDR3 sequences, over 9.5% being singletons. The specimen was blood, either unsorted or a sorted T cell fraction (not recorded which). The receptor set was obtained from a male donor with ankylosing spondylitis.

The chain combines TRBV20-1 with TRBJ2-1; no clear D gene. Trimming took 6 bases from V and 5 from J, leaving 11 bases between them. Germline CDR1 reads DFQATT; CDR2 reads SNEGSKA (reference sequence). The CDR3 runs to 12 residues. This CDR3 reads CSARLGNNEQFF. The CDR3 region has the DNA TGCAGTGCGAGATTAGGGAACAATGAGCAGTTCTTC.

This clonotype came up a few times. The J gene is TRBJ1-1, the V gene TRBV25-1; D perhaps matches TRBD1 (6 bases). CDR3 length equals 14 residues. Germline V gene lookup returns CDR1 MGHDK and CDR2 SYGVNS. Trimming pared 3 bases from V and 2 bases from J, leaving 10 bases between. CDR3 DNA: TGTGCCAGCAGTGAGACGACAGGCAACACTGAAGCTTTCTTT. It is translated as CASSETTGNTEAFF.

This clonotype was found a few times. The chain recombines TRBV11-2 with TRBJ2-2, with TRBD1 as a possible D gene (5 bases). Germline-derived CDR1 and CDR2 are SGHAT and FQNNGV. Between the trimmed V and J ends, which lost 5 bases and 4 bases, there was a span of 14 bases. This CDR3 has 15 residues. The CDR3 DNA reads TGTGCCAGCAGCCCGACAGCTCTGAGCACCGGGGAGCTGTTTTTT. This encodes CASSPTALSTGELFF.

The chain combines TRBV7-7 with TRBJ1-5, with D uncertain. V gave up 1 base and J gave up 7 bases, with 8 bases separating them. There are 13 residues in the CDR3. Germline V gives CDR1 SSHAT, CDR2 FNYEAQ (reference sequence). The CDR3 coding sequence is TGTGCCAGCAGCTTAGGCGCTGGGCAGCCCCAGCATTTT. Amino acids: CASSLGAGQPQHF.

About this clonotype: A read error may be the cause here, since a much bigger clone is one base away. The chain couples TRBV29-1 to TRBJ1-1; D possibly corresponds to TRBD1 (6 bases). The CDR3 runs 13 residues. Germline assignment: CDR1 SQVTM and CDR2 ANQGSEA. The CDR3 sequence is CRVDMDRNTEAFF. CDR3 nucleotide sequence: TGCCGCGTTGACATGGACAGGAACACTGAAGCTTTCTTT.

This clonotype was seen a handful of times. The CDR3 nucleotides read TGTGCCACCAGCAGAGACCCACAGGGGGTTGGCTCCTATAATTCACCCCTCCACTTT. Protein: CATSRDPQGVGSYNSPLHF. V usage is TRBV15 and J usage is TRBJ1-6; 8 positions match TRBD1. Germline V gene data show CDR1 as LNHNV and CDR2 as YYDKDF (reference sequence). The V and J ends lost 0 bases and 0 bases, in that order; junction bases with no gene match: 7. There are 19 residues in the CDR3.

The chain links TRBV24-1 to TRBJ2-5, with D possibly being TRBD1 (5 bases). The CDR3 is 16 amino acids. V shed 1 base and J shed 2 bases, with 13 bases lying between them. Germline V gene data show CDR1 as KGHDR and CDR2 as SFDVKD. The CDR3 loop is CATSDFGRVGQETQYF. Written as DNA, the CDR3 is TGTGCCACCAGTGATTTCGGCAGGGTTGGACAAGAGACCCAGTACTTC.

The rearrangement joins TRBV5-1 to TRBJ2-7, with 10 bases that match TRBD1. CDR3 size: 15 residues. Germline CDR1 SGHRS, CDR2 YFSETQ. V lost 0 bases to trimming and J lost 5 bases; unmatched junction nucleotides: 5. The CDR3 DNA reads TGCGCCAGCAGCTTGGGACAGGGGGCTTTCCACGAGCAGTACTTC. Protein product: CASSLGQGAFHEQYF.

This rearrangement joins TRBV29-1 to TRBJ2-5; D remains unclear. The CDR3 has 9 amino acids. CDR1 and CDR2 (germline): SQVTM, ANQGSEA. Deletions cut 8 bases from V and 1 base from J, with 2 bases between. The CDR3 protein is CSLQETQYF. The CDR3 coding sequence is TGCAGCCTCCAAGAGACCCAGTACTTC.

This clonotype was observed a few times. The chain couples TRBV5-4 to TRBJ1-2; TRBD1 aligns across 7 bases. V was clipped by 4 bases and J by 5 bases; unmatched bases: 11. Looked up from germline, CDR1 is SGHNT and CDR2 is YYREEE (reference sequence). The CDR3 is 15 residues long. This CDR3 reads CASSTGQDGTYGYTF. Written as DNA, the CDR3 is TGTGCCAGCAGCACAGGACAGGATGGCACATATGGCTACACCTTC.

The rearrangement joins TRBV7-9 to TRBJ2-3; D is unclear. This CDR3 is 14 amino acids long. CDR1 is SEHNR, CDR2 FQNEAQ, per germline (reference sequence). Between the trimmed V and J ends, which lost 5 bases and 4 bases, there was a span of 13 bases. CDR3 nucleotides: TGTGCCAGCAGCCGTATTCAGAGTGCAGATACGCAGTATTTT. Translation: CASSRIQSADTQYF.

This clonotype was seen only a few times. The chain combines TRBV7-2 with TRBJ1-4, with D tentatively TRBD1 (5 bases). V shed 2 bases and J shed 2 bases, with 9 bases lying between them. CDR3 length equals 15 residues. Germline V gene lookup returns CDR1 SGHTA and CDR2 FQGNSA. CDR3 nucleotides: TGTGCCAGCAGCTTAATCAGGGCCACTAATGAAAAACTGTTTTTT. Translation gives CASSLIRATNEKLFF.

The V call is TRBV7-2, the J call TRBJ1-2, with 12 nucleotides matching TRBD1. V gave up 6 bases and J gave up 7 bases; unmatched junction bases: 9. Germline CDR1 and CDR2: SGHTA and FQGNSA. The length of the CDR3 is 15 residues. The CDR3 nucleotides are TGTGCCAGCAGTCGAAGGGGACAGGGGGCGGGTGGCTACACCTTC. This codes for CASSRRGQGAGGYTF.

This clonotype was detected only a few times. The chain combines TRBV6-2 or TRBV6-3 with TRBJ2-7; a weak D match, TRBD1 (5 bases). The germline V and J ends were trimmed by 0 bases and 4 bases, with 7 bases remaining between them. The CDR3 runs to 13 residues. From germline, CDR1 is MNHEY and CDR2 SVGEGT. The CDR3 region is CASSYSQGYEQYV. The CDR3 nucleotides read TGTGCCAGCAGTTACTCTCAGGGTTACGAGCAGTACGTC.

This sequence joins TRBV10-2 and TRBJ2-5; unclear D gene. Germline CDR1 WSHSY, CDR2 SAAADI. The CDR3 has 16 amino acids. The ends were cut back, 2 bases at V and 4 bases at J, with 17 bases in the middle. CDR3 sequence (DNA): TGCGCCAGCAGTGAGGGCGGACCGGGTTTTGCAGAGACCCAGTACTTC. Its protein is CASSEGGPGFAETQYF.

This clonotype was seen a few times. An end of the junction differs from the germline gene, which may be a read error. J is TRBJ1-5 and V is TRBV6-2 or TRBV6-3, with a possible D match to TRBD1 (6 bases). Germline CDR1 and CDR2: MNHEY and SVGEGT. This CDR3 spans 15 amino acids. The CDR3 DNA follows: TGTGCCAGCAGTTACTCTTCGGGGGGCAACCAGCCCCAGCATTTT. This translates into CASSYSSGGNQPQHF.

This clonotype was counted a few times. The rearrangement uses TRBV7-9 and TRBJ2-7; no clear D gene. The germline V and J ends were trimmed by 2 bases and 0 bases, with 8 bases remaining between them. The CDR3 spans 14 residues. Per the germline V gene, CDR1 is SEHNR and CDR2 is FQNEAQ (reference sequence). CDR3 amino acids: CASSLNTDSYEQYF. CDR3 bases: TGTGCCAGCAGCTTAAACACTGACTCCTACGAGCAGTACTTC.

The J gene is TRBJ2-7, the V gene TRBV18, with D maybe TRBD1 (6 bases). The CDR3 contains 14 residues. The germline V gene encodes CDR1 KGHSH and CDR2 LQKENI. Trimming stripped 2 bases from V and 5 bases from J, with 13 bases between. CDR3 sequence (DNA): TGTGCCAGCTCACCAACCTCACCAGGGGACGAGCAGTACTTC. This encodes CASSPTSPGDEQYF.

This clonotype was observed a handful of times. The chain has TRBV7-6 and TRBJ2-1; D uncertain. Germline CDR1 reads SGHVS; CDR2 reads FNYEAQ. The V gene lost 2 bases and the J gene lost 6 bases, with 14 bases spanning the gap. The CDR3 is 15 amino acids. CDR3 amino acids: CASSLHISPGNEQFF. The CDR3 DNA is TGTGCCAGCAGCTTACACATCTCCCCCGGCAATGAGCAGTTCTTC.

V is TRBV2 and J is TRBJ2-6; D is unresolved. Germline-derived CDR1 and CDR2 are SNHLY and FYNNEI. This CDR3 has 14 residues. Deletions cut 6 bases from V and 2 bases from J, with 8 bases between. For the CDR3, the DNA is TGTGCCAGCAGCACTGAAGCTGGGGCCAACGTCCTGACTTTC. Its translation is CASSTEAGANVLTF. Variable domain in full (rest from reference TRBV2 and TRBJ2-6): EPEVTQTPSHQVTQMGQEVILRCVPISNHLYFYWYRQILGQKVEFLVSFYNNEISEKSEIFDDQFSVERPDGSNFTLKIRSTKLEDSAMYFCASSTEAGANVLTFGAGSRLTVL.

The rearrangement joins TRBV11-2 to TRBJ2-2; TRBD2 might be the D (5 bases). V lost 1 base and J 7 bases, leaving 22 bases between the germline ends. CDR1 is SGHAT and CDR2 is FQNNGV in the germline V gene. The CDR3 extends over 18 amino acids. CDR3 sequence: CASSLVGSLGGWGGELFF. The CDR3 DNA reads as TGTGCCAGCAGCTTAGTCGGCTCCCTAGGAGGTTGGGGCGGGGAGCTGTTTTTT.